The sequence of this T cell receptor beta chain was determined in a study of tumor-infiltrating lymphocytes in primary liver carcinoma. The overall study: Between about 4 and 10 cm across, the tumors were all of stage T1-T3 N0M0. Study findings and constraints: Tumor-adjacent and tumor-blood pairs shared a smaller degree of overlap than tumor region pairs.

To note about this clonotype: The antigen is not known. A read error may be the cause here, since a much bigger clone is one base away.

For blood RNA, unsorted whole blood served as the source, and germline DNA was extracted too. Investigators obtained approximately 4.3 milliliters of peripheral blood ahead of surgery. Reverse transcription of approximately 0.55 ug total RNA with a constant-region primer produced TCR beta cDNA. Library construction for TCR beta comprised three nested multiplex PCR rounds performed with slightly modified ARM-PCR. For around 9 cycles apiece, the opening two PCR rounds ran with TRBV1-TRBV30 forward primers and a C-beta reverse primer. In TCRdb, the multiplex PCR reads were re-called with MiXCR into one record per CDR3 protein. The table includes about 300,000 distinct CDR3 sequences, 50% to 70% detected once. The CDR3 runs to 14 residues. V lost 3 bases and J lost 5; bases outside the gene matches: 2. CDR1 and CDR2 from the germline V gene are SGHNT and YYREEE (reference sequence).

V gene TRBV5-4 combines with J gene TRBJ1-6; TRBD1 agrees at 7 bases. The sequencing input was peripheral blood. The receptor's source is a man aged 35 to 55 with primary liver carcinoma and hepatitis B virus infection. CDR3 bases: TGTGCCAGCAGCTCGGGACAGCATAATTCACCCCTCCACTTT. Translation gives CASSSGQHNSPLHF.